The 17 T cell receptor beta chains below come from one sample, sequenced in a study of cytomegalovirus exposure and HLA in healthy donors. 13 Jbeta primers and 60 Vbeta primers were used for the PCR. The assay was immunoSEQ multiplex PCR, and TCRdb's table has in-frame clones only and misses some. In the table there are 310,000 or so clones, 80% to 90% of which are singletons. Specimen: PBMCs. These receptors all stem from a woman aged 18-29 years in good health and CMV-seronegative.

The rearrangement joins TRBV27 to TRBJ1-1; 7 bases agree with TRBD1. The CDR3 runs to 15 residues. CDR1 and CDR2 from the germline V gene are MNHEY and SMNVEV (reference sequence). V lost 6 bases to trimming and J lost 5 bases; unmatched junction nucleotides: 12. CDR3 bases: TGTGCCAGCAGCCGTACAGACAGGGAGAAGACTGAAGCTTTCTTT. Protein sequence: CASSRTDREKTEAFF.

V is TRBV15 and J is TRBJ2-1, with D unclear. Trimming removed 1 base from V and 3 bases from J, with 7 bases in between. This CDR3 has 14 residues. In germline, CDR1 is LNHNV, CDR2 YYDKDF (reference sequence). Written as DNA, the CDR3 is TGTGCCACCAGCAGAGGACTTCTCTACAATGAGCAGTTCTTC. Amino acids: CATSRGLLYNEQFF.

The chain recombines TRBV4-1 with TRBJ2-1; TRBD2 matches 12 bases. V dropped 1 base and J dropped 3; count of bases not matched to a gene: 4. This CDR3 comprises 17 residues. The germline V gene encodes CDR1 MGHRA and CDR2 YSYEKL. Here the CDR3 DNA reads TGCGCCAGCAGCCAAGGCCCGACTAGCGGGGGCTACAATGAGCAGTTCTTC. It is translated as CASSQGPTSGGYNEQFF.

This clone was seen only a few times. The chain has TRBV10-3 and TRBJ1-1, with D perhaps matching TRBD1 (6 bases). The CDR3 has 13 amino acids. Germline CDR1 ENHRY, CDR2 SYGVKD. CDR3 sequence: CAGPISRGPEAFF. In nucleotides, the CDR3 is TGTGCGGGCCCAATTAGCAGGGGCCCTGAAGCTTTCTTT.

The CDR3 sequence is CASSPQFNEQFF. The CDR3 DNA sequence: TGTGCCAGCAGCCCGCAGTTCAATGAGCAGTTCTTC. This chain joins TRBV11-2 and TRBJ2-1; D gene uncertain. CDR3 length equals 12 residues. Germline V lookup: CDR1 SGHAT, CDR2 FQNNGV. With 5 bases removed from V and 6 bases from J, the gap between germline ends came to 8 bases.

V is TRBV10-3 and J is TRBJ2-7, with D possibly matching TRBD1 (5 bases). CDR3 length: 14 amino acids. Germline values: CDR1 ENHRY, CDR2 SYGVKD. V lost 4 bases, J lost 5 bases, and 15 bases lay in between. The CDR3: CAISGGSGLHEQYF. CDR3 nucleotides: TGTGCCATCAGTGGCGGATCAGGGCTCCACGAGCAGTACTTC.

The J gene is TRBJ2-5, the V gene TRBV18; D is ambiguous. Judging by the DNA end, TRBJ2-7 fits better; the J call may be wrong. This CDR3 spans 14 amino acids. Germline V gene data show CDR1 as KGHSH and CDR2 as LQKENI. The CDR3 spells CASSPDTTPYEQYF. CDR3 sequence (DNA): TGTGCCAGCTCACCAGACACCACCCCCTACGAGCAGTACTTC.

The genes are TRBV2 and TRBJ2-5, with 8 nucleotides matching TRBD1. Trimming at V came to 10 bases and at J to 5 bases, leaving 6 bases not matched to a gene. Germline V gene data show CDR1 as SNHLY and CDR2 as FYNNEI. The CDR3 is made up of 12 amino acids. CDR3 in amino acids: CANGRTGETQYF. DNA for the CDR3: TGTGCCAACGGTAGGACAGGGGAGACCCAGTACTTC.

The chain joins TRBV29-1 to TRBJ2-5; 10 positions agree with TRBD2. Germline CDR1 is SQVTM and CDR2 is ANQGSEA. Losses at the gene ends were 6 bases for V and 4 bases for J; bases not matched to a gene: 8. The CDR3 contains 14 residues. The CDR3 here is CSVVGQRGGETQYF. The CDR3 DNA follows: TGCAGCGTCGTAGGGCAGCGGGGGGGAGAGACCCAGTACTTC.

The V gene is TRBV5-6, the J gene TRBJ1-2; 8 bases are a match to TRBD1. The trim removed 0 bases at V and 8 bases at J, leaving 6 bases unmatched. The CDR3 length is 14 residues. Germline V gene data show CDR1 as SGHDT and CDR2 as YYEEEE. The chain's CDR3 is CASSLGDRFHGYTF. The CDR3 bases are TGTGCCAGCAGCTTGGGGGACAGGTTCCACGGCTACACCTTC.

This chain uses TRBV6-1 with TRBJ1-2; possibly TRBD1 for D (5 bases). The CDR3 length is 12 residues. Trimming removed 6 bases at V and 8 bases at J, with 13 bases between. CDR1 MNHNS and CDR2 SASEGT come from the germline V gene. CDR3 sequence (DNA): TGTGCCAGCAGATCCAGGGATTACGGCTACACCTTC. Its translation: CASRSRDYGYTF.

The chain links TRBV6-5 to TRBJ1-1, with D unresolved. Trimming took off 2 bases at V and 2 bases at J, with 12 bases between the two ends. The CDR3 runs 15 residues. Germline CDR1 and CDR2: MNHEY and SVGAGI. The CDR3 protein is CASSYEAGLNTEAFF. CDR3 DNA: TGTGCCAGCAGTTACGAGGCAGGACTTAACACTGAAGCTTTCTTT.

V and J are TRBV30 and TRBJ1-3, with a weak D call TRBD1 (6 bases). The CDR3 length is 18 residues. CDR1 and CDR2 (germline): GTSNPN, SVGIG (reference sequence). Trimming pared 2 bases from V and 0 bases from J, leaving 20 bases between. For the CDR3, the DNA is TGTGCCTGGAGTCAGGGTTGGGGGGGCTGGAGCTCTGGAAACACCATATATTTT. Encoded protein: CAWSQGWGGWSSGNTIYF.

The rearrangement uses TRBV7-9 and TRBJ1-1; D gene unclear. Trimming took off 1 base at V and 2 bases at J, with 5 bases between the two ends. CDR1 SEHNR and CDR2 FQNEAQ come from the germline V gene (reference sequence). The CDR3 extends over 13 amino acids. This chain's CDR3 is CASSLVLNTEAFF. For the CDR3, the DNA is TGTGCCAGCAGCTTAGTCCTTAACACTGAAGCTTTCTTT. The full variable domain, its missing parts supplied by reference TRBV7-9 and TRBJ1-1, is DTGVSQNPRHKITKRGQNVTFRCDPISEHNRLYWYRQTLGQGPEFLTYFQNEAQLEKSRLLSDRFSAERPKGSFSTLEIQRTEQGDSAMYLCASSLVLNTEAFFGQGTRLTVV.

V gene TRBV5-5 combines with J gene TRBJ1-6; 9 bases are shared with TRBD1. The CDR3 is made up of 15 amino acids. The germline CDR1 and CDR2 sequences are SGHKS and YYEKEE (reference sequence). The ends lost 4 bases at V and 8 bases at J; junction bases unmatched: 7. CDR3 residues: CASSPTGGADSPLHF. CDR3 coding DNA: TGTGCCAGCAGCCCAACAGGGGGCGCAGATTCACCCCTCCACTTT.

The chain has TRBV10-1 and TRBJ2-7, with 7 positions matching TRBD1. The CDR3 runs 13 residues. Trimming took 0 bases from V and 5 from J; bases not matched to a gene: 1. CDR1 and CDR2 from the germline V gene are WNHNN and SYGVQD (reference sequence). The CDR3 loop is CASSESGGHEQYF. As DNA, the CDR3 is TGCGCCAGCAGTGAGTCAGGGGGCCACGAGCAGTACTTC.

The V gene is TRBV2, the J gene TRBJ1-1; 7 bases fit TRBD1. Per the germline V gene, CDR1 is SNHLY and CDR2 is FYNNEI. J was trimmed by 6 bases and V by 4 bases; bases with no gene match: 5. CDR3 length equals 13 residues. CDR3 sequence: CASSAAGTAEAFF. The CDR3 nucleotides are TGTGCCAGCAGTGCCGCCGGGACAGCTGAAGCTTTCTTT.